This passage covers 12 T cell receptor beta chains from one sample sequenced in a study of blood T cell repertoires in COVID-19. Generated by immunoSEQ multiplex PCR, the TCRdb table keeps only in-frame clones and is missing some. This table has around 150,000 clones, approximately 81% appearing once. Sequencing used peripheral blood. The receptors derive from a man in his forties or fifties with acute or convalescent COVID-19.

The rearrangement joins TRBV28 to TRBJ1-2, with a tentative D call TRBD1 (5 bases). CDR1 and CDR2 from the germline V gene are MDHEN and SYDVKM. V lost 6 bases, J lost 0 bases, and 11 bases lay in between. This CDR3 has 14 residues. This CDR3 reads CASSGGGANYGYTF. The CDR3 region has the DNA TGTGCCAGCAGCGGGGGGGGAGCTAACTATGGCTACACCTTC.

The chain recombines TRBV5-1 with TRBJ1-2; unclear D gene. Trimming removed 4 bases at V and 6 bases at J, with 13 bases between. This CDR3 is 13 amino acids long. The germline V gene encodes CDR1 SGHRS and CDR2 YFSETQ. The CDR3 is CASSQDWGDGYTF. The CDR3 nucleotides are TGCGCCAGCAGCCAGGACTGGGGAGATGGCTACACCTTC.

The rearrangement joins TRBV18 to TRBJ2-7, with 8 bases aligning to TRBD1. V gave up 4 bases and J gave up 3 bases; unmatched junction bases: 8. The CDR3 extends over 15 amino acids. The V gene's germline CDR1 is KGHSH and CDR2 LQKENI. CDR3 protein: CASSRGQGYFYEQYF. The CDR3 nucleotides are TGTGCCAGCTCACGAGGACAGGGATACTTCTACGAGCAGTACTTC.

The genes are TRBV6-5 and TRBJ1-5; tentatively, D is TRBD1 (5 bases). Trimming pared 5 bases from V and 3 bases from J, leaving 14 bases between. The germline gives CDR1 MNHEY, CDR2 SVGAGI. The CDR3 runs 15 residues. The CDR3 nucleotides read TGTGCCAGCAGTCACAGCGGGGGGACCAATCAGCCCCAGCATTTT. This translates into CASSHSGGTNQPQHF.

This chain links TRBV3-1 (or the pseudogene TRBV3-2) with TRBJ1-4, with D maybe TRBD1 (5 bases). Germline V gives CDR1 LGHDT, CDR2 YNNKEL (reference sequence). The CDR3 spans 15 residues. The ends were cut back, 2 bases at V and 8 bases at J, with 15 bases in the middle. CDR3 bases: TGTGCCAGCAGCCAAAGGGGTGGGGTACGCGAAAAACTGTTTTTT. Translating gives CASSQRGGVREKLFF.

V gene TRBV30 combines with J gene TRBJ1-4, with TRBD1 as a possible D gene (5 bases). From germline, CDR1 is GTSNPN and CDR2 SVGIG (reference sequence). The CDR3 totals 14 residues. The V gene lost 8 bases and the J gene lost 7 bases, with 20 bases spanning the gap. Here the CDR3 DNA reads TGTGCCGGGGGGGACGGGGTCGGTGGTGAAAAACTGTTTTTT. Protein: CAGGDGVGGEKLFF.

V and J are TRBV5-1 and TRBJ1-4; 9 bases line up with TRBD1. This CDR3 spans 14 amino acids. The ends lost 4 bases at V and 7 bases at J; junction bases unmatched: 5. Per the germline V gene, CDR1 is SGHRS and CDR2 is YFSETQ. CDR3 nucleotides: TGCGCCAGCAGCCCCGGGACAGGGACTGAAAAACTGTTTTTT. Translation gives CASSPGTGTEKLFF.

This chain connects TRBV20-1 to TRBJ2-3; D remains unclear. V was trimmed by 6 bases and J by 9 bases, leaving 10 bases between them. The germline V gene has CDR1 DFQATT and CDR2 SNEGSKA (reference sequence). The CDR3 extends over 10 amino acids. Here the CDR3 DNA reads TGCAGTGCATACCCAGTCACGCAGTATTTT. Translated: CSAYPVTQYF.

This clone was detected only once. The CDR3 nucleotides read TGTGCCAGCAGTTACTCGAAGGGACAAGCCTACGAGCAGTACTTC. It translates to CASSYSKGQAYEQYF. The chain uses TRBV6-6 and TRBJ2-7; the D gene is possibly TRBD1 (6 bases). Per the germline V gene, CDR1 is MNHNY and CDR2 is SVGAGI (reference sequence). The V end lost 0 bases, the J end lost 2 bases, and 11 bases lay between the germline ends. There are 15 residues in the CDR3.

This clone was picked up one time. The chain combines TRBV7-9 with TRBJ2-1, with D possibly matching TRBD2 (5 bases). The CDR3 length is 12 residues. The germline gives CDR1 SEHNR, CDR2 FQNEAQ (reference sequence). Trimming took off 5 bases at V and 7 bases at J, with 9 bases between the two ends. This CDR3 is CASSHEGNEQFF. The CDR3, as DNA: TGTGCCAGCAGCCATGAGGGTAATGAGCAGTTCTTC. Full variable domain (outside the CDR3, taken from reference TRBV7-9 and TRBJ2-1): DTGVSQNPRHKITKRGQNVTFRCDPISEHNRLYWYRQTLGQGPEFLTYFQNEAQLEKSRLLSDRFSAERPKGSFSTLEIQRTEQGDSAMYLCASSHEGNEQFFGPGTRLTVL.

The chain combines TRBV5-1 with TRBJ2-1; the match to TRBD2 covers 12 bases. The CDR3 contains 17 residues. Trimming at V came to 1 base and at J to 2 bases, leaving 4 bases not matched to a gene. Germline-derived CDR1 and CDR2 are SGHRS and YFSETQ. CDR3 sequence reads: CASSLIGLAGPYNEQFF. The DNA of the CDR3 is TGCGCCAGCAGCTTGATAGGACTAGCGGGACCCTACAATGAGCAGTTCTTC.

The CDR3 DNA is TGTGCCAGCAGTTACCGGGACAGTCAAGCTTTCTTT. Protein product: CASSYRDSQAFF. V and J are TRBV6-5 and TRBJ1-1; 7 bases are shared with TRBD1. With 2 bases clipped from V and 9 bases from J, the junction kept 3 bases outside the gene matches. This CDR3 spans 12 amino acids. Germline CDR1 reads MNHEY; CDR2 reads SVGAGI.